This TCR beta chain originates from a study of blood T cell repertoires in COVID-19. Germline CDR1 and CDR2: DFQATT and SNEGSKA (reference sequence). The CDR3 extends over 11 amino acids. Assay: immunoSEQ multiplex PCR; the TCRdb copy retains only in-frame clones and omits some. Here the sample spans about 190,000 clones, 76% being singletons. Cohort allocation depended upon clinical history that participants reported. This clone was seen a few times. The clonotype comes from a woman aged 45-59 years with acute COVID-19. The chain couples TRBV20-1 to TRBJ1-1; D gene ambiguous. The sequenced material came from PBMCs or T cells enriched from blood (not recorded which). CDR3 region: CVPPSVTEAFF. As DNA, the CDR3 is TGCGTTCCTCCCTCCGTCACTGAAGCTTTCTTT.